This TCR beta chain was captured in a study of control samples from healthy donors and cancer patients. The CDR3 length is 16 residues. Unmatched junction bases numbered 9, after V lost 4 bases and J lost 4 bases. Germline assignment: CDR1 WSHSY and CDR2 SAAADI. This clone appeared once. Assay used: immunoSEQ multiplex PCR; TCRdb lists only in-frame clones, some missing. The sample shows approximately 150,000 clones, under 90% of them seen only once. The sample taken for sequencing was PBMCs. This clonotype originated in a man aged 50-60 years with head and neck cancer. This chain joins TRBV10-2 and TRBJ2-2; 7 bases fit TRBD2. The CDR3 bases are TGCGCCAGCAGTGGGGAGGGGTTCGCGAGCACCGGGGAGCTGTTTTTT. Its protein product is CASSGEGFASTGELFF.